This T cell receptor (beta chain) was profiled in a study of T-cell memory formation after mild COVID-19. Study findings and constraints: CD8+ contracting clones occupied EMRA, while CD4+ ones occupied mainly CM and EM. Memory sampled before infection contained some responding clones, suggesting cross-reactive memory joined.

This CDR3 region has 15 residues. In germline, CDR1 is SGHTA, CDR2 FQGNSA. TCRdb called the 5' RACE reads again in MiXCR, with one record for every CDR3 protein. The sample records about 210,000 distinct CDR3 sequences, more than 25% being singletons. To note about this clonotype: Its antigen is as yet unknown.

This sequence originates from an adult woman who had mild COVID-19 (a few samples of this study predate the infection). Cell type and time point are not known. The chain has TRBV7-2 and TRBJ1-1; 9 positions agree with TRBD1. The sequenced sample consisted of PBMCs or a T cell subset sorted from them (not recorded which). The CDR3 region has the DNA TGTGCTACCCACCGGGACAGGGCCCGAAACACTGAAGCTTTCTTT. Protein product: CATHRDRARNTEAFF.